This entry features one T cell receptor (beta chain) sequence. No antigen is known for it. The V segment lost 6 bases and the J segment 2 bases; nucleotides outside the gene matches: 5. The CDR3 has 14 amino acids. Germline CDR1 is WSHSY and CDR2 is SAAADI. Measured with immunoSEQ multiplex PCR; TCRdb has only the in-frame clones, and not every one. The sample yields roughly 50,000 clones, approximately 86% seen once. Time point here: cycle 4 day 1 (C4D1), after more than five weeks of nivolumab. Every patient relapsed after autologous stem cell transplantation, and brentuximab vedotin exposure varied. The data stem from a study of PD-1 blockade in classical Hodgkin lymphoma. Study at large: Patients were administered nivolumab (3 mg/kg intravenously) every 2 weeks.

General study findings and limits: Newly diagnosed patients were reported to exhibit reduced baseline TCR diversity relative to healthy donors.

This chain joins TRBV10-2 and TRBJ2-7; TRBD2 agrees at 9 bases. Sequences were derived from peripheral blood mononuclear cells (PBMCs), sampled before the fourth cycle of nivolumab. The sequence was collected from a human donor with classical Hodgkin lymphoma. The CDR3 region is CASSSGGRAYEQYF. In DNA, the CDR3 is TGCGCCAGCAGCTCAGGCGGGAGGGCCTACGAGCAGTACTTC.